These T cell receptor beta chains were read from a single sample in a study of control samples from healthy donors and cancer patients. Assay used: immunoSEQ multiplex PCR; TCRdb lists only in-frame clones, some missing. The sample shows around 57,000 clones, approximately 89% of them seen only once. Sequenced: PBMCs. The receptors originated from a young man with colorectal cancer. The CDR3 runs from the conserved cysteine through the conserved F or W. A D gene is named only where the DNA matches it firmly. The size entry is marked missing in some rows and otherwise reads once, few, many or a size class.

j_call | v_call | d_call | clone_size | cdr3_nt | cdr3_aa
TRBJ1-2 | TRBV2 | . | . | TGTGCCAGCAGTGTTCGGGTTTGGGAAGGCTACACCTTC | CASSVRVWEGYTF
TRBJ1-3 | TRBV6-6 | . | . | TGTGCCAGCAGTCGCCTTCCATTCTCTGGAAACACCATATATTTT | CASSRLPFSGNTIYF
TRBJ1-3 | TRBV7-2 | . | . | TGTGCCAGCAGCTTAGTTCATCTCGGCTCTGGAAACACCATATATTTT | CASSLVHLGSGNTIYF
TRBJ2-1 | TRBV6-6 | . | . | TGTGCCAGCAGTGAGGGTAATGAGCAGTTCTTC | CASSEGNEQFF
TRBJ2-1 | TRBV14 | . | . | TGTGCCAGCAGCCAAGTATCGGGGGTTGTGCCGTACAATGAGCAGTTCTTC | CASSQVSGVVPYNEQFF
TRBJ1-5 | TRBV7-8 | TRBD1 | . | TGTGCCAGCAGTTCCGACAGGGGATTTACGCCCCAGCATTTT | CASSSDRGFTPQHF
TRBJ2-3 | TRBV6-2/TRBV6-3 | . | . | TGTGCCAGCAGTATCCGGGACCCCAACACAGATACGCAGTATTTT | CASSIRDPNTDTQYF
TRBJ1-1 | TRBV12-3/TRBV12-4 | . | once | TGTGCCAGCAGGGGGGGCCTAACTGAAGCTTTCTTT | CASRGGLTEAFF
TRBJ1-1 | TRBV30 | . | once | TGTGCCTGGAGGGGACGTGGGAACACTGAAGCTTTCTTT | CAWRGRGNTEAFF
TRBJ1-2 | TRBV6-2/TRBV6-3 | . | few | TGTGCCAGCAGTTACTCGGGACGCCGCTTTTCTGGCTATGGCTACACCTTC | CASSYSGRRFSGYGYTF
TRBJ1-2 | TRBV7-2 | . | . | TGTGCCAGCAGCCTGATGACAGGAACCGGATCTGGTTCTGGCGGCTACACCTTC | CASSLMTGTGSGSGGYTF
TRBJ1-5 | TRBV19 | TRBD1 | . | TGTGCCAGCAGGACAGGGGGAGGGCAGCCCCAGCATTTT | CASRTGGGQPQHF
TRBJ1-2 | TRBV5-6 | . | once | TGTGCCAGCAGCTTGGCCGACGTGTCTTACCTCAACTTC | CASSLADVSYLNF
TRBJ2-3 | TRBV4-3 | . | . | TGCGCCAGCAGCCAAGGAGCAGGGGACACAGATACGCAGTATTTT | CASSQGAGDTDTQYF
TRBJ1-6 | TRBV6-2/TRBV6-3 | . | . | TGTGCCAGCAGTTACTCTTCAGCAACCGATTCACCCCTCCACTTT | CASSYSSATDSPLHF
TRBJ2-1 | TRBV4-1 | . | once | TGCGCCAGCAGCCAGGTAGCCGGTGAGCAGTTCTTC | CASSQVAGEQFF
TRBJ1-2 | TRBV27 | . | few | TGTGCCAGCAGTAGGGGGTGGAACTATGGCTACACCTTC | CASSRGWNYGYTF
TRBJ1-2 | TRBV18 | TRBD1 | . | TGTGCCAGCTCACCCTCCATCCCGGGACAGGGGAACTATGGCTACACCTTC | CASSPSIPGQGNYGYTF
TRBJ2-7 | TRBV10-3 | TRBD2 | . | TGTGCCATCAGTGAAGCCAGCGGGGGGAGCGAGCAGTACTTC | CAISEASGGSEQYF
TRBJ1-6 | TRBV5-1 | . | . | TGCGCCAGCAGGCACTCAGTTGAGGATTCACCCCTCCACTTT | CASRHSVEDSPLHF
TRBJ2-2 | TRBV24-1 | TRBD2 | . | TGTGCCACCGGGACTAGCGGGGTCGGGGGCACCGGGGAGCTGTTTTTT | CATGTSGVGGTGELFF
TRBJ2-2 | TRBV5-6 | . | . | TGTGCCAGCAGCTTGCGGGGCAGTAGGGCCGGGGAGCTGTTTTTT | CASSLRGSRAGELFF
TRBJ1-3 | TRBV6-1 | . | medium-sized | TGTGCCAGCAGTGAAGCTGGGGAGGGGCTCTACTCTGGAAACACCATATATTTT | CASSEAGEGLYSGNTIYF
TRBJ2-2 | TRBV5-1 | . | . | TGCGCCAGCAGCTTGGGGGGGCTGAACACCGGGGAGCTGTTTTTT | CASSLGGLNTGELFF
TRBJ2-5 | TRBV7-2 | TRBD2 | . | TGTGCCAGCAGCGTAAGCGGGGGGGAAGAGACCCAGTACTTC | CASSVSGGEETQYF
TRBJ1-4 | TRBV7-2 | TRBD1 | . | TGTGCCAGCAGCGCCCAGGGCAGGGGGCCTAGGGAAAAACTGTTTTTT | CASSAQGRGPREKLFF
TRBJ2-7 | TRBV7-9 | . | . | TGTGCCAGCAGCCCCCGAGTGGCCTCCTACGAGCAGTACTTC | CASSPRVASYEQYF
TRBJ2-6 | TRBV7-2 | . | . | TGTGCCAGCAGCTTAGTCCCCCTTTTGGGTCCAGGGGTCCTGACTTTC | CASSLVPLLGPGVLTF
TRBJ2-2 | TRBV6-4 | TRBD1 | . | TGTGCCAGCAGGCCGACAGGGACCACCGGGGAGCTGTTTTTT | CASRPTGTTGELFF
TRBJ2-7 | TRBV5-1 | TRBD1 | . | TGCGCCAGCAGCTGGGCACAGGGGGTACTCTACGAGCAGTACTTC | CASSWAQGVLYEQYF
TRBJ2-3 | TRBV7-9 | . | . | TGTGCCAGCAGCCCCTGGAGCCCCGAAACAGATACGCAGTATTTT | CASSPWSPETDTQYF
TRBJ2-4 | TRBV29-1 | . | once | TGCAGCGTCGGCCCTTCCAATAAAAACATTCGCTTTCAGTACTTC | CSVGPSNKNIRFQYF
TRBJ2-2 | TRBV18 | . | . | TGTGCCAGCTCACTAGGGACCGCGAACACCGGGGAGCTGTTTTTT | CASSLGTANTGELFF
TRBJ1-2 | TRBV2 | . | . | TGTGCCAGCAGTGAAGAGGGGCCAACAAATGGCTACACCTTC | CASSEEGPTNGYTF
TRBJ1-5 | TRBV29-1 | TRBD1 | . | TGCAGCGTTGTGGTGGGGACAGGCGATCAGCCCCAGCATTTT | CSVVVGTGDQPQHF
TRBJ1-1 | TRBV19 | . | . | TGTGCCAGTAGTATGGCCGGTTCATACACTGAAGCTTTCTTT | CASSMAGSYTEAFF
TRBJ1-4 | TRBV7-2 | . | . | TGTGCCAGCAGCTTAAATGGGATTACTAATGAAAAACTGTTTTTT | CASSLNGITNEKLFF
TRBJ2-1 | TRBV5-5 | TRBD2 | . | TGTGCCAGCAGCCCTCAATCTAGCGGGGGGGCGTTTCCCCAGTTCTTC | CASSPQSSGGAFPQFF
TRBJ2-4 | TRBV15 | . | . | TGTGCCACCAGCAGAGATACGGCTGGGGAGTACTTC | CATSRDTAGEYF
TRBJ2-4 | TRBV21-1 | . | . | TGTGCCAGCAGATGGGGGTCAGCCAAAAACATTCAGTACTTC | CASRWGSAKNIQYF